These 30 T cell receptor beta chains were all obtained from the same sample, sequenced in a study of blood T cell repertoires in COVID-19. This table comes from immunoSEQ multiplex PCR, and its TCRdb copy is limited to in-frame clones, with some not included. The sample includes about 76,000 clones, 82% seen only once; the top ten take under 35%. Sequencing was performed on peripheral blood. These receptors came from a human donor in a cohort sampled during active COVID-19.

The chain joins TRBV5-4 to TRBJ2-2; 8 bases line up with TRBD1. V lost 6 bases, J lost 5 bases, and 6 bases stayed unmatched. Germline CDR1 reads SGHNT; CDR2 reads YYREEE (reference sequence). This CDR3 spans 14 amino acids. CDR3 residues: CASKIRQGTGELFF. In DNA, the CDR3 is TGTGCCAGCAAAATCCGACAGGGGACCGGGGAGCTGTTTTTT.

The gene calls are TRBV19 and TRBJ2-1; 8 positions match TRBD1. There are 15 residues in the CDR3. Germline trimming cut 5 bases from V and 1 base from J; bases unmatched to any gene: 4. Germline V gene lookup returns CDR1 LNHDA and CDR2 SQIVND (reference sequence). The CDR3 DNA reads as TGTGCCAGTAGTGATTGGACAGGGTCCTACAATGAGCAGTTCTTC. It yields the protein CASSDWTGSYNEQFF. Based on the CDR3 plus reference TRBV19 and TRBJ2-1, the full variable domain is DGGITQSPKYLFRKEGQNVTLSCEQNLNHDAMYWYRQDPGQGLRLIYYSQIVNDFQKGDIAEGYSVSREKKESFPLTVTSAQKNPTAFYLCASSDWTGSYNEQFFGPGTRLTVL.

The rearrangement links TRBV4-1 to TRBJ2-5; D uncertain. Trimming took 4 bases from V and 1 from J, leaving 10 bases between them. In germline, CDR1 is MGHRA, CDR2 YSYEKL. The CDR3 is 14 residues long. CDR3 sequence reads: CASSLPELQETQYF. CDR3 DNA sequence: TGCGCCAGCAGCCTCCCGGAGCTCCAAGAGACCCAGTACTTC.

The chain recombines TRBV6-5 with TRBJ1-1, with D unclear. In germline, CDR1 is MNHEY, CDR2 SVGAGI. The CDR3 is 11 residues long. Trimming stripped 4 bases from V and 11 bases from J, with 11 bases between. The CDR3 spells CASSSPREAFF. For the CDR3, the DNA is TGTGCCAGCAGTTCCCCGAGGGAGGCTTTCTTT.

V gene TRBV6-4 combines with J gene TRBJ2-3; 12 positions agree with TRBD2. Germline V gene sequence: CDR1 MRHNA, CDR2 SNTAGT. The CDR3 is 15 residues long. V lost 5 bases, J lost 1 base, and 1 base stayed unmatched. The CDR3 region is CASSRLAGGTDTQYF. The DNA of the CDR3 is TGTGCCAGCAGTAGACTAGCGGGGGGCACAGATACGCAGTATTTT.

The chain has TRBV7-9 and TRBJ2-5; D not certain. V dropped 1 base and J dropped 2 bases, with 8 bases sitting between them. The CDR3 contains 14 residues. CDR1 and CDR2 (germline): SEHNR, FQNEAQ (reference sequence). The CDR3 loop is CASSLEHSQETQYF. CDR3 nucleotide sequence: TGTGCCAGCAGCTTAGAGCATTCTCAAGAGACCCAGTACTTC.

The rearrangement joins TRBV4-1 to TRBJ2-3, with a tentative D call TRBD2 (7 bases). Germline CDR1 and CDR2: MGHRA and YSYEKL. V shed 1 base and J shed 4 bases, with 15 bases lying between them. This CDR3 has 16 residues. The CDR3 loop reads CASSQVLAGAADTQYF. CDR3 bases: TGCGCCAGCAGCCAAGTCCTGGCGGGGGCGGCAGATACGCAGTATTTT.

The chain joins TRBV3-1 (or the pseudogene TRBV3-2) to TRBJ1-6, with D hard to call. Germline CDR1 and CDR2: LGHDT and YNNKEL (reference sequence). The CDR3 runs to 15 residues. V was shortened by 4 bases and J by 8 bases, with 15 bases between the two germline ends. The CDR3 bases are TGTGCCAGCAGCCGCATACTTTATTCCGATTCACCCCTCCACTTT. As protein: CASSRILYSDSPLHF.

V usage is TRBV27 and J usage is TRBJ2-7; D perhaps matches TRBD1 (5 bases). V lost 5 bases to trimming and J lost 4 bases, with 21 bases between them. This CDR3 has 16 amino acids. CDR1 and CDR2 (germline): MNHEY, SMNVEV (reference sequence). CDR3 loop: CASSPLTGFRIYEQYF. DNA of the CDR3: TGTGCCAGCAGTCCCCTCACAGGCTTCAGGATATACGAGCAGTACTTC.

V gene TRBV5-1 combines with J gene TRBJ1-6; maybe TRBD1 (5 bases). The CDR3 runs 15 residues. V was cut by 0 bases and J by 12 bases, with 16 bases left in between. CDR1 is SGHRS, CDR2 YFSETQ, per germline. For the CDR3, the DNA is TGCGCCAGCAGCTTGGATCAGGTCGGCGGGGGACCCCTCCACTTT. Residues: CASSLDQVGGGPLHF.

The chain is built from TRBV5-1 and TRBJ2-5; maybe TRBD1 (5 bases). The CDR3 consists of 14 residues. From germline, CDR1 is SGHRS and CDR2 YFSETQ. V shed 2 bases and J shed 4 bases, with 12 bases lying between them. The CDR3 nucleotides are TGCGCCAGCAGCTTCTTGGGCAGGGTAGAGACCCAGTACTTC. Translating it yields CASSFLGRVETQYF. The whole variable domain, remainder taken from reference TRBV5-1 and TRBJ2-5, is KAGVTQTPRYLIKTRGQQVTLSCSPISGHRSVSWYQQTPGQGLQFLFEYFSETQRNKGNFPGRFSGRQFSNSRSEMNVSTLELGDSALYLCASSFLGRVETQYFGPGTRLLVL.

V and J are TRBV27 and TRBJ2-7; weak D call: TRBD2 (6 bases). Per germline, CDR1 MNHEY and CDR2 SMNVEV (reference sequence). The CDR3 length is 15 residues. V lost 5 bases to trimming and J lost 3 bases, with 17 bases between them. For the CDR3, the DNA is TGTGCCAGCAGTCGGGGCGGGGTCGAAAGCTACGAGCAGTACTTC. As protein: CASSRGGVESYEQYF.

The chain combines TRBV27 with TRBJ2-7, with 7 bases fitting TRBD2. The CDR3 has 15 amino acids. Germline trimming cut 2 bases from V and 4 bases from J; bases unmatched to any gene: 8. CDR1 MNHEY and CDR2 SMNVEV come from the germline V gene (reference sequence). Here the CDR3 reads CASSLDGTTFYEQYF. CDR3 DNA sequence: TGTGCCAGCAGTTTAGACGGGACTACCTTTTACGAGCAGTACTTC.

The chain employs TRBV7-6 and TRBJ2-6; tentative D call: TRBD1 (6 bases). There are 17 residues in the CDR3. The V gene's germline CDR1 is SGHVS and CDR2 FNYEAQ. Deletions cut 5 bases from V and 4 bases from J, with 18 bases between. CDR3 coding DNA: TGTGCCAGCAGCCCAACACTCACAGGGTCAGGGGCCAACGTCCTGACTTTC. This sequence encodes CASSPTLTGSGANVLTF.

This CDR3 reads CATSDFRGQRDQPQHF. The CDR3 nucleotides are TGTGCCACCAGTGATTTCCGAGGACAGAGGGATCAGCCCCAGCATTTT. V gene TRBV24-1 combines with J gene TRBJ1-5, with D possibly matching TRBD1 (6 bases). V shed 1 base and J shed 5 bases, with 14 bases lying between them. This CDR3 has 16 residues. Germline values: CDR1 KGHDR, CDR2 SFDVKD.

V gene TRBV27 combines with J gene TRBJ2-3; 9 positions agree with TRBD1. Germline CDR1 and CDR2: MNHEY and SMNVEV (reference sequence). J lost 5 bases, V lost 5 bases, and 5 bases had no gene match. CDR3 length equals 14 residues. CDR3 sequence (DNA): TGTGCCAGCAGTCTTGGGACAGGGCAAGATACGCAGTATTTT. The encoded protein is CASSLGTGQDTQYF.

The genes are TRBV5-5 and TRBJ2-7; TRBD2 matches 7 bases. This CDR3 region has 14 residues. The trim removed 2 bases at V and 7 bases at J, leaving 9 bases unmatched. The germline CDR1 and CDR2 sequences are SGHKS and YYEKEE (reference sequence). CDR3 in DNA: TGTGCCAGCAGCTTCGAGACTAGCCTAAGGGAGCAGTACTTC. It translates to CASSFETSLREQYF. Filled out from reference TRBV5-5 and TRBJ2-7, the complete variable domain reads DAGVTQSPTHLIKTRGQQVTLRCSPISGHKSVSWYQQVLGQGPQFIFQYYEKEERGRGNFPDRFSARQFPNYSSELNVNALLLGDSALYLCASSFETSLREQYFGPGTRLTVT.

This clone occurred once. The chain has TRBV9 and TRBJ2-1, with D possibly matching TRBD2 (6 bases). Trimming removed 3 bases from V and 10 bases from J, with 17 bases in between. Germline values: CDR1 SGDLS, CDR2 YYNGEE. The CDR3 has 14 residues. The CDR3, as DNA: TGTGCCAGCAGCGCCTTGGAGGGGTCTCGGGAGCAGTTCTTC. Its protein product is CASSALEGSREQFF.

The J gene is TRBJ2-1, the V gene TRBV1; the table's D call, TRBD2, was not checked against the DNA. TRBV1 is marked as a pseudogene. This CDR3 is built from 17 residues. CDR3 in amino acids: CTSSQDLPPGRYNEQFF. The CDR3 DNA follows: TGCACCAGCAGCCAAGATCTTCCCCCGGGTCGGTACAATGAGCAGTTCTTC.

The chain's CDR3 is CASSLVSGERETQYF. The CDR3 DNA is TGTGCCAGCAGCTTAGTCTCCGGGGAGAGGGAGACCCAGTACTTC. This chain uses TRBV7-9 with TRBJ2-5; D is perhaps TRBD2 (5 bases). The CDR3 is 15 residues long. V was cut by 1 base and J by 5 bases, with 14 bases left in between. CDR1 is SEHNR, CDR2 FQNEAQ, per germline (reference sequence).

The V and J genes are TRBV30 and TRBJ1-2; tentatively, D is TRBD1 (5 bases). The CDR3 has 12 amino acids. Per germline, CDR1 GTSNPN and CDR2 SVGIG (reference sequence). V was clipped by 1 base and J by 5 bases, with 8 bases between them. The chain's CDR3 is CAWSEGIYGYTF. The CDR3 DNA sequence: TGTGCCTGGAGTGAGGGGATTTATGGCTACACCTTC.

This clone has a handful of counts. The chain recombines TRBV6-4 with TRBJ2-3; TRBD2 aligns across 14 bases. Unmatched junction bases numbered 0, after V lost 0 bases and J lost 4 bases. This CDR3 is 16 amino acids long. Germline CDR1 and CDR2: MRHNA and SNTAGT. CDR3 loop: CASSDSTSGGADTQYF. The CDR3 nucleotides are TGTGCCAGCAGTGACTCGACTAGCGGGGGGGCAGATACGCAGTATTTT.

This chain links TRBV28 with TRBJ1-2, with 7 positions matching TRBD1. The germline gives CDR1 MDHEN, CDR2 SYDVKM. Trimming cost V 7 bases and J 3 bases; bases outside gene matches: 5. This CDR3 is built from 13 residues. CDR3 sequence reads: CASIPGQHYGYTF. The CDR3 bases are TGTGCCAGCATACCGGGACAGCACTATGGCTACACCTTC.

The chain combines TRBV9 with TRBJ1-2, with D perhaps matching TRBD1 (6 bases). This CDR3 comprises 14 residues. Per the germline V gene, CDR1 is SGDLS and CDR2 is YYNGEE. With 2 bases removed from V and 8 bases from J, the gap between germline ends came to 16 bases. CDR3 in amino acids: CASSVDRWKGGYTF. The CDR3 nucleotides are TGTGCCAGCAGCGTCGACAGGTGGAAGGGGGGCTACACCTTC.

This clone was detected only once. The chain combines TRBV5-4 with TRBJ2-7; 8 bases align to TRBD1. This CDR3 is 15 amino acids long. The trim removed 1 base at V and 3 bases at J, leaving 6 bases unmatched. Per germline, CDR1 SGHNT and CDR2 YYREEE (reference sequence). CDR3 loop: CASSLKEQGGYEQYF. The CDR3 nucleotides are TGTGCCAGCAGCTTGAAGGAACAGGGGGGCTACGAGCAGTACTTC.

This sequence joins TRBV2 and TRBJ2-6; D not certain. V was clipped by 4 bases and J by 1 base, with 8 bases between them. CDR1 is SNHLY and CDR2 is FYNNEI in the germline V gene. CDR3 length: 15 amino acids. CDR3 amino acids: CASSGSRSGANVLTF. The CDR3 region has the DNA TGTGCCAGCAGTGGTTCGAGGTCTGGGGCCAACGTCCTGACTTTC. Complete variable domain (other parts from reference TRBV2 and TRBJ2-6): EPEVTQTPSHQVTQMGQEVILRCVPISNHLYFYWYRQILGQKVEFLVSFYNNEISEKSEIFDDQFSVERPDGSNFTLKIRSTKLEDSAMYFCASSGSRSGANVLTFGAGSRLTVL.

The chain uses TRBV18 and TRBJ2-7, with 10 positions matching TRBD1. V dropped 5 bases and J dropped 7; count of bases not matched to a gene: 8. The CDR3 sequence is 14 residues long. Germline V gene data show CDR1 as KGHSH and CDR2 as LQKENI. DNA of the CDR3: TGTGCCAGCTCAGCGGGACAGGGGTCGGGGGAGCAGTACTTC. Translation: CASSAGQGSGEQYF.

The rearrangement uses TRBV2 and TRBJ1-6; D unresolved. The CDR3 contains 14 residues. CDR1 and CDR2 (germline): SNHLY, FYNNEI. Trimming removed 3 bases from V and 6 bases from J, with 9 bases in between. CDR3 amino acids: CASSDSEVNSPLHF. The CDR3 DNA reads TGTGCCAGCAGTGATTCGGAGGTTAATTCACCCCTCCACTTT. The full variable domain, completed using reference TRBV2 and TRBJ1-6, is EPEVTQTPSHQVTQMGQEVILRCVPISNHLYFYWYRQILGQKVEFLVSFYNNEISEKSEIFDDQFSVERPDGSNFTLKIRSTKLEDSAMYFCASSDSEVNSPLHFGNGTRLTVT.

The genes are TRBV5-4 and TRBJ2-7; D is perhaps TRBD2 (6 bases). Trimming cost V 1 base and J 0 bases, with 11 bases left between them. The length of the CDR3 is 15 residues. Germline V gene lookup returns CDR1 SGHNT and CDR2 YYREEE (reference sequence). This CDR3 reads CASSLSAGSSYEQYF. DNA of the CDR3: TGTGCCAGCAGCTTGTCCGCGGGGAGCTCCTACGAGCAGTACTTC.

V usage is TRBV4-2 and J usage is TRBJ1-2; TRBD1 agrees at 7 bases. V gave up 0 bases and J gave up 2 bases; unmatched junction bases: 6. CDR1 and CDR2 from the germline V gene are LGHNA and YNFKEQ. This CDR3 spans 16 amino acids. The CDR3 loop is CASSQDPGQKNYGYTF. In nucleotides, the CDR3 is TGTGCCAGCAGCCAAGACCCGGGACAGAAGAACTATGGCTACACCTTC.